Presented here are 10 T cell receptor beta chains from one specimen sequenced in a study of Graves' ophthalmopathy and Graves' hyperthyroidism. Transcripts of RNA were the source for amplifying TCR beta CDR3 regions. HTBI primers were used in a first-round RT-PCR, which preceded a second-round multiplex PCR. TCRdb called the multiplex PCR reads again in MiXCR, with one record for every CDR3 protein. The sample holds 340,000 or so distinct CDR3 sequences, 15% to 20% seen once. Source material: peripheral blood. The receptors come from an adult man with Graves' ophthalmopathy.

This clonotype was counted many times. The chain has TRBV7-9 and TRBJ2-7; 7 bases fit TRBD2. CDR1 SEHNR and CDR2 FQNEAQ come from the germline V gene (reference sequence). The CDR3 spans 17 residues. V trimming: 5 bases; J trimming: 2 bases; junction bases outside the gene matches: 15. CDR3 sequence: CASSANGLGSSPYEQYF. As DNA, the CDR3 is TGTGCCAGCAGCGCCAACGGACTAGGGAGCTCTCCCTACGAGCAGTACTTC. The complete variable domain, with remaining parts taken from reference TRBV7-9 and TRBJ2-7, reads DTGVSQNPRHKITKRGQNVTFRCDPISEHNRLYWYRQTLGQGPEFLTYFQNEAQLEKSRLLSDRFSAERPKGSFSTLEIQRTEQGDSAMYLCASSANGLGSSPYEQYFGPGTRLTVT.

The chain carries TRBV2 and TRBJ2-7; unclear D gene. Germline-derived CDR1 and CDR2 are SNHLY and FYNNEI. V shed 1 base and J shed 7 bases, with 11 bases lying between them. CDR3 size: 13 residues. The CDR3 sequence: CASSEERGWEQYF. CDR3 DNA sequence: TGTGCCAGCAGTGAAGAACGTGGGTGGGAGCAGTACTTC.

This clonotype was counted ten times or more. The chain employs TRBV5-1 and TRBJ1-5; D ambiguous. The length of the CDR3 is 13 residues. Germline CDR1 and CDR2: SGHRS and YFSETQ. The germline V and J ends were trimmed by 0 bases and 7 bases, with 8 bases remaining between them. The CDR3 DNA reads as TGCGCCAGCAGCTTGGGTCAAGACCAGCCCCAGCATTTT. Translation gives CASSLGQDQPQHF.

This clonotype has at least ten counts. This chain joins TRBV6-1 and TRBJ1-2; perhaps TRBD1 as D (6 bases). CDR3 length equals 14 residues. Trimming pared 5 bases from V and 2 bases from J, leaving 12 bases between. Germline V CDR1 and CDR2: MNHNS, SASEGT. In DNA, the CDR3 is TGTGCCAGCAGTAAAGAGGGGGTCAACTATGGCTACACCTTC. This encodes CASSKEGVNYGYTF.

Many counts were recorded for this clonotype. The CDR3 loop is CASSEGLQGPNQPQHF. For the CDR3, the DNA is TGTGCCAGCAGTGAGGGCCTACAGGGGCCCAATCAGCCCCAGCATTTT. The V call is TRBV2, the J call TRBJ1-5; the match to TRBD1 covers 7 bases. V lost 3 bases, J lost 3 bases, and 8 bases stayed unmatched. Germline CDR1 is SNHLY and CDR2 is FYNNEI. CDR3 length: 16 residues.

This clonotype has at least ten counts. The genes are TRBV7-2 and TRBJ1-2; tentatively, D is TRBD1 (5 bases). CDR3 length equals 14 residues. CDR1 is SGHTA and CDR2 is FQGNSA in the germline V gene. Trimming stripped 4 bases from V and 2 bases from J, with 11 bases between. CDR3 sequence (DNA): TGTGCCAGCAGCTCCCGTGCAGGGAACTATGGCTACACCTTC. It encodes CASSSRAGNYGYTF.

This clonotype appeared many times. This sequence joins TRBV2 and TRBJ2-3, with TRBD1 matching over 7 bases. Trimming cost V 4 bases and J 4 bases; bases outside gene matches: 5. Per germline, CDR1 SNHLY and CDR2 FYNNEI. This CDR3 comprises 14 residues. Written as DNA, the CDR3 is TGTGCCAGCAGTGTTGCTCAGGGGGCAGATACGCAGTATTTT. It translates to CASSVAQGADTQYF.

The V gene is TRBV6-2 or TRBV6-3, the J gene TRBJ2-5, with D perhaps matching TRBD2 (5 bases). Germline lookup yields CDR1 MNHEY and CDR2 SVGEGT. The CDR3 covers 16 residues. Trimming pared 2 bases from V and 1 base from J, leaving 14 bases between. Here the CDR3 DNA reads TGTGCCAGCAGTTACGAACGGGGAGATATCCAAGAGACCCAGTACTTC. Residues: CASSYERGDIQETQYF.

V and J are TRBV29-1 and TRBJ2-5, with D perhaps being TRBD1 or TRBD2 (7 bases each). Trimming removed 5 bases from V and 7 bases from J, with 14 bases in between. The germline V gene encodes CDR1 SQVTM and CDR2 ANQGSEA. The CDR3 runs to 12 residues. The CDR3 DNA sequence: TGCAGCGTTTTGCCAGGGGGGGGGACCCAGTACTTC. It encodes CSVLPGGGTQYF.

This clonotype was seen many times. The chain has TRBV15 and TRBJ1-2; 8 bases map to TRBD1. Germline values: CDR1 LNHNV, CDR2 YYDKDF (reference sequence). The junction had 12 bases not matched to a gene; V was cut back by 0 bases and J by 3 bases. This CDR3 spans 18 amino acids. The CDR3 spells CATSRDDFKDREDYGYTF. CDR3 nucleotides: TGTGCCACCAGCAGAGATGATTTCAAGGACAGGGAGGACTATGGCTACACCTTC.